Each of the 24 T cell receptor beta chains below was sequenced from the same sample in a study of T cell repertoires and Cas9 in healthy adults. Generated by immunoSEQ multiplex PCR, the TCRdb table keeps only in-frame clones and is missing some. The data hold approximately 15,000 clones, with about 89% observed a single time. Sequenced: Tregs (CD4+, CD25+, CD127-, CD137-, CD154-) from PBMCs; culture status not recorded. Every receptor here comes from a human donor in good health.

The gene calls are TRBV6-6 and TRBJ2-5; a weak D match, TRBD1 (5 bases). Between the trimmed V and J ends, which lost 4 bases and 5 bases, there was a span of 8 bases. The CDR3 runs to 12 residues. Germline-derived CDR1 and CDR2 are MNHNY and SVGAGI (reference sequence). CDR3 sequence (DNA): TGTGCCAGCAGTTTAAGGGGCGAGACCCAGTACTTC. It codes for CASSLRGETQYF.

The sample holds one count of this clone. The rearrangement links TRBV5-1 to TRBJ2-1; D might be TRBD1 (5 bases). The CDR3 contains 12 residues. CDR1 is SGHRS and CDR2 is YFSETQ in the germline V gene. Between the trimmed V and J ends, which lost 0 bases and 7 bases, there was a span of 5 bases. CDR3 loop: CASSLAGNEQFF. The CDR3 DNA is TGCGCCAGCAGCTTGGCAGGGAATGAGCAGTTCTTC.

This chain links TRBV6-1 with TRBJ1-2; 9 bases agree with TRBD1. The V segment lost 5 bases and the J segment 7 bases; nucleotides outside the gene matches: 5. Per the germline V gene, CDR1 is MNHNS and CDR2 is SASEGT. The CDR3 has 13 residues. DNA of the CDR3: TGTGCCAGCAGTCCAGGGGACAGGGCTGGCTACACCTTC. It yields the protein CASSPGDRAGYTF.

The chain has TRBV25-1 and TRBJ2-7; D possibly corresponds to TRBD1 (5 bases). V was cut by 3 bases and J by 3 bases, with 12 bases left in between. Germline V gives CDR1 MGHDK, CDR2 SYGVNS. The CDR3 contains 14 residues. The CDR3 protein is CASSDSGRGYEQYF. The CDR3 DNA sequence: TGTGCCAGCAGTGATAGTGGTAGGGGCTACGAGCAGTACTTC.

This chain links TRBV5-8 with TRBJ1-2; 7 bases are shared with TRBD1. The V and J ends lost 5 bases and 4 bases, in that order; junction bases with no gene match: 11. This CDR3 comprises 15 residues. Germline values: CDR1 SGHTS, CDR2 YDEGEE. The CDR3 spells CASSAGTVTTYGYTF. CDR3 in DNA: TGTGCCAGCAGTGCCGGGACAGTTACTACCTATGGCTACACCTTC.

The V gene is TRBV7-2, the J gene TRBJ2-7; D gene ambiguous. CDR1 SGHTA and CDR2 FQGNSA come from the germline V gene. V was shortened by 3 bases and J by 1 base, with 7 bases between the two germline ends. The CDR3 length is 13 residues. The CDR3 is CASSFPGSYEQYF. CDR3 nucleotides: TGTGCCAGCAGCTTTCCAGGTTCCTACGAGCAGTACTTC.

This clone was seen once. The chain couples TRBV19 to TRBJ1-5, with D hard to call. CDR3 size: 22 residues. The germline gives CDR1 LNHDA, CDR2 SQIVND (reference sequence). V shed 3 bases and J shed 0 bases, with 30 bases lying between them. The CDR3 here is CASSISDQPPTVLRYSNQPQHF. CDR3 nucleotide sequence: TGTGCCAGTAGTATCTCCGATCAGCCCCCCACTGTTTTGAGGTATAGCAATCAGCCCCAGCATTTT.

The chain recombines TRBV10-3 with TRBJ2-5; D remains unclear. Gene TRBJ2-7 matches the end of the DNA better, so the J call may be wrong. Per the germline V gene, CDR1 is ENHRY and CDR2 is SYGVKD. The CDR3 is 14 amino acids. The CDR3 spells CATRLGYPPYEQYF. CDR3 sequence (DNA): TGTGCCACCAGGCTGGGGTATCCCCCCTACGAGCAGTACTTC.

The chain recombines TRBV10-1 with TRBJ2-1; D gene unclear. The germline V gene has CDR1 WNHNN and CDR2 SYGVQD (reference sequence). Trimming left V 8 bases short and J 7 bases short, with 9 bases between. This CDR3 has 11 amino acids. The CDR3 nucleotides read TGCGCCAGCCTTACTCCTAATGAGCAGTTCTTC. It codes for CASLTPNEQFF.

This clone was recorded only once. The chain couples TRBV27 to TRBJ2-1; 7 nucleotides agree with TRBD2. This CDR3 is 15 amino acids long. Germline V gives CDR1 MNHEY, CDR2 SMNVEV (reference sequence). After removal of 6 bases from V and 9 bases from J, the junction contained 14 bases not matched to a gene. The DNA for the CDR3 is TGTGCCAGCAGACCCTTGGGCGGGGGACTGTCTGAGCAGTTCTTC. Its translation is CASRPLGGGLSEQFF.

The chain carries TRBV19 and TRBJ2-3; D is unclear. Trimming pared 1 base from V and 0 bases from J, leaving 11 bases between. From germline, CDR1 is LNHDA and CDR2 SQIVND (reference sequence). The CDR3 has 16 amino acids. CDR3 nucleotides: TGTGCCAGTAGTATAGGGTTGATGACTAGCACAGATACGCAGTATTTT. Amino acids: CASSIGLMTSTDTQYF.

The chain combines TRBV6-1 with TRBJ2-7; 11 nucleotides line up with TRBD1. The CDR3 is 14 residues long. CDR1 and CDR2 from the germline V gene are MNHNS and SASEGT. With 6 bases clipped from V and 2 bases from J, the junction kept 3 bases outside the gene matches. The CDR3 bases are TGTGCCAGCAGGTTGGACAGGGGGCCCTACGAGCAGTACTTC. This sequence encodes CASRLDRGPYEQYF.

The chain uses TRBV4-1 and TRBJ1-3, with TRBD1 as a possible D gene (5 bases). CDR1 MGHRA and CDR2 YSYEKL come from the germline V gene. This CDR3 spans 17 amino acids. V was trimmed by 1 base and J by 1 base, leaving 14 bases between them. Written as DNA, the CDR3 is TGCGCCAGCAGCCAAGTAGGGACTCTCGGGTCTGGAAACACCATATATTTT. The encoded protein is CASSQVGTLGSGNTIYF.

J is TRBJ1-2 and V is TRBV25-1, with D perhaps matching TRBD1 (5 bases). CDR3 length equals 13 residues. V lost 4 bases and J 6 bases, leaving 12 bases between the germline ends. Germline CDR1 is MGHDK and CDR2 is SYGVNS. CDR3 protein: CASSVRGGDGYTF. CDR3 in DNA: TGTGCCAGCAGTGTGCGCGGGGGGGATGGCTACACCTTC.

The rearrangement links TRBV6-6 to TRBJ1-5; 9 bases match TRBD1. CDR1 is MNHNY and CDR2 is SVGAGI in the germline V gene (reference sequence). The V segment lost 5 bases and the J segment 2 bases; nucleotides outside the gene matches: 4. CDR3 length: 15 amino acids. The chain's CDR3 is CASSPQGAGNQPQHF. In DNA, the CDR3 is TGTGCCAGCAGTCCACAGGGGGCTGGCAATCAGCCCCAGCATTTT.

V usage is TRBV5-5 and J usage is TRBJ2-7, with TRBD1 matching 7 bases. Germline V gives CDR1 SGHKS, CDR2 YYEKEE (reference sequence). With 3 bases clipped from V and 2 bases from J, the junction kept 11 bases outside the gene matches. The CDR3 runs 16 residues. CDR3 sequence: CASSSGYTQGTYEQYF. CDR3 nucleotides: TGTGCCAGCAGCTCCGGATATACACAGGGGACCTACGAGCAGTACTTC.

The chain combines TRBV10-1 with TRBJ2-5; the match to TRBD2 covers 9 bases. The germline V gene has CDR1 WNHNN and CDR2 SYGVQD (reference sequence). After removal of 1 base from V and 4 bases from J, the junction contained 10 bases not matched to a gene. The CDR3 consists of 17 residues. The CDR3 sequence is CASSEFRRGGNGETQYF. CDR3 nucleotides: TGCGCCAGCAGTGAGTTTCGGCGGGGGGGCAACGGAGAGACCCAGTACTTC.

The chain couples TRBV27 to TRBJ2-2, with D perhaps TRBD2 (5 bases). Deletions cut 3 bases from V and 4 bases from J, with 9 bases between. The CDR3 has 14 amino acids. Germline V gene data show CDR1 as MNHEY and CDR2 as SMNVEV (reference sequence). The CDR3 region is CASSFWGATGELFF. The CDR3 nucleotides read TGTGCCAGCAGTTTTTGGGGAGCCACCGGGGAGCTGTTTTTT.

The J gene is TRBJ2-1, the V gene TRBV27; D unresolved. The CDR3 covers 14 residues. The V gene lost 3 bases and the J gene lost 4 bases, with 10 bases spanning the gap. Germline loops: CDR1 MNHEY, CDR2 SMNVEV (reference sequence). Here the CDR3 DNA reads TGTGCCAGCAGTTTGGGCTGGCTGTACAATGAGCAGTTCTTC. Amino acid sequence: CASSLGWLYNEQFF.

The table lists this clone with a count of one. The CDR3 reads CTSSQETNRGAGNTIYF. CDR3 coding DNA: TGCACCAGCAGCCAAGAGACGAACAGGGGGGCTGGAAACACCATATATTTT. The chain joins TRBV1 to TRBJ1-3; the DNA was not used to check the table's D call, TRBD1. TRBV1 is classified as a pseudogene. The CDR3 is 17 amino acids.

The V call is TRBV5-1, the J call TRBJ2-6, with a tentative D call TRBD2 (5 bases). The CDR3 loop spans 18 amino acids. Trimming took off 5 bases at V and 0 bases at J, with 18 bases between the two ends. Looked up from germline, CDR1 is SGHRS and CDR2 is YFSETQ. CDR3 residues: CASSSGERFRSGANVLTF. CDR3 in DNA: TGCGCCAGCAGTTCCGGGGAACGGTTTCGCTCTGGGGCCAACGTCCTGACTTTC.

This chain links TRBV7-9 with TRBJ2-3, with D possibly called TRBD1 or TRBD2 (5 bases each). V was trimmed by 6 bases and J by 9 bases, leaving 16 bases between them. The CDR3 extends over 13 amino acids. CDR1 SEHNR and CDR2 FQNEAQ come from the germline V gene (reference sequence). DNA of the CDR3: TGTGCCAGCAGAGCACGGGACCGGACCACGCAGTATTTT. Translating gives CASRARDRTTQYF.

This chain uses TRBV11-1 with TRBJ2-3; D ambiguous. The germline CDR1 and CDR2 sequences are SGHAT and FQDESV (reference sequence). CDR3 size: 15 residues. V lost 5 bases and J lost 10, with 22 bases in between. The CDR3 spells CASSRQGYPVGAQYF. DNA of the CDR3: TGTGCCAGCAGCCGCCAAGGGTACCCCGTAGGTGCGCAGTATTTT.

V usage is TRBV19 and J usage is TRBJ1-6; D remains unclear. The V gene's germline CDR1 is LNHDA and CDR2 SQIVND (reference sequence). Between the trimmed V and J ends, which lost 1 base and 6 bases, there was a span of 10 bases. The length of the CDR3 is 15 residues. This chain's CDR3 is CASSIGGVPNSPLHF. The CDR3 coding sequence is TGTGCCAGTAGTATAGGAGGAGTACCTAATTCACCCCTCCACTTT.